One TCR beta chain is described in this entry. The data were taken from a study of blood T cell repertoires in COVID-19. Study-wide background: T cells, B-cell-depleted T cells, or PBMCs provided the cDNA or gDNA that served as material.

Profiled with immunoSEQ multiplex PCR; TCRdb holds only in-frame clones, not every one. This sample has about 110,000 clones, with 82% found just once. With 4 bases removed from V and 0 bases from J, the gap between germline ends came to 6 bases. Germline CDR1 is LNHDA and CDR2 is SQIVND (reference sequence). This CDR3 has 14 residues. Sequencing was carried out using peripheral blood. The V and J genes are TRBV19 and TRBJ2-2; unclear D gene. The sequence was collected from a woman aged 55-70 years with acute or convalescent COVID-19. CDR3 loop: CASSTTSNTGELFF. CDR3 bases: TGTGCCAGTAGTACCACATCGAACACCGGGGAGCTGTTTTTT.